These 9 T cell receptor beta chains came from one sample sequenced in a study of blood T cell repertoires in COVID-19. Some clones are missing from TCRdb's copy, which holds only in-frame ones; the method was immunoSEQ multiplex PCR. Counted here are fewer than 80,000 clones, more than 75% occurring once; the ten biggest clones make up 13% to 15%. Specimen: peripheral blood. All receptors come from a man aged 55-75 years with COVID-19, enrolled during active disease.

The chain employs TRBV7-9 and TRBJ2-2; 11 bases align to TRBD2. V trimming: 2 bases; J trimming: 5 bases; junction bases outside the gene matches: 4. Germline CDR1 reads SEHNR; CDR2 reads FQNEAQ (reference sequence). This CDR3 has 16 amino acids. The CDR3 is CASSLTSGSSTGELFF. The CDR3 nucleotides read TGTGCCAGCAGCTTAACTAGCGGGAGTTCGACCGGGGAGCTGTTTTTT.

The CDR3 region has the DNA TGCGCCAGCAGCTTAGGCGGGGGGGAGACCCAGTACTTC. It is translated as CASSLGGGETQYF. The rearrangement joins TRBV5-1 to TRBJ2-5; 8 bases align to TRBD2. Germline assignment: CDR1 SGHRS and CDR2 YFSETQ. This CDR3 region has 13 residues. After removal of 2 bases from V and 5 bases from J, the junction contained 2 bases not matched to a gene.

The J gene is TRBJ1-5, the V gene TRBV28, with TRBD1 matching over 8 bases. V lost 4 bases and J lost 1; bases outside the gene matches: 3. Germline V lookup: CDR1 MDHEN, CDR2 SYDVKM. The CDR3 covers 15 residues. The CDR3 is CASSYRGSSNQPQHF. The CDR3 DNA sequence: TGTGCCAGCAGTTACAGGGGGTCAAGCAATCAGCCCCAGCATTTT. Supplemented by reference TRBV28 and TRBJ1-5, the full variable domain reads DVKVTQSSRYLVKRTGEKVFLECVQDMDHENMFWYRQDPGLGLRLIYFSYDVKMKEKGDIPEGYSVSREKKERFSLILESASTNQTSMYLCASSYRGSSNQPQHFGDGTRLSIL.

The chain couples TRBV6-1 to TRBJ1-2; a weak D match, TRBD1 (6 bases). CDR3 length: 14 amino acids. Trimming pared 7 bases from V and 4 bases from J, leaving 16 bases between. Germline loops: CDR1 MNHNS, CDR2 SASEGT. CDR3 region: CASTYLQGTYGYTF. The CDR3 DNA sequence: TGTGCCAGCACCTACCTCCAGGGGACCTATGGCTACACCTTC.

The chain is built from TRBV3-1 (or the pseudogene TRBV3-2) and TRBJ1-6; no definite D call. Between the trimmed V and J ends, which lost 4 bases and 12 bases, there was a span of 16 bases. The germline V gene has CDR1 LGHDT and CDR2 YNNKEL (reference sequence). The CDR3 covers 14 residues. CDR3 region: CASSLGRSGRPLHF. The DNA for the CDR3 is TGTGCCAGCAGCCTGGGCAGATCGGGGAGACCCCTCCACTTT.

The chain is built from TRBV7-9 and TRBJ2-7, with a tentative D call TRBD1 (6 bases). The CDR3 loop spans 14 amino acids. Trimming left V 5 bases short and J 1 base short, with 12 bases between. Per the germline V gene, CDR1 is SEHNR and CDR2 is FQNEAQ (reference sequence). CDR3 protein: CASSPRDTSYEQYF. The CDR3 DNA reads as TGTGCCAGCAGCCCCCGGGACACATCCTACGAGCAGTACTTC.

The chain recombines TRBV28 with TRBJ2-7; possible D gene TRBD2, 7 bases. Germline CDR1 reads MDHEN; CDR2 reads SYDVKM. This CDR3 has 19 amino acids. Trimming took 5 bases from V and 1 from J, leaving 27 bases between them. CDR3 DNA: TGTGCCAGCAGTCCCCAACGATTTGGGGGGGGACATACGTCCTACGAGCAGTACTTC. This sequence encodes CASSPQRFGGGHTSYEQYF.

This clone was seen a few times. The genes are TRBV12-3 or TRBV12-4 and TRBJ1-4; weak D call: TRBD1 (6 bases). The CDR3 has 13 residues. Trimming pared 3 bases from V and 10 bases from J, leaving 12 bases between. The CDR3: CASSLDSRLKLFF. DNA for the CDR3: TGTGCCAGCAGTTTGGACAGTCGACTAAAACTGTTTTTT.

This clone has a single count. The same CDR3 can be traced to other DNA sequences in this sample. The V gene is TRBV7-2, the J gene TRBJ2-1; 11 bases map to TRBD2. Per the germline V gene, CDR1 is SGHTA and CDR2 is FQGNSA. This CDR3 comprises 16 residues. The V segment lost 0 bases and the J segment 5 bases; nucleotides outside the gene matches: 3. CDR3 bases: TGTGCCAGCAGCTTAGCGGGGACTAGCGGACACAATGAGCAGTTCTTC. It specifies CASSLAGTSGHNEQFF.